The next 29 T cell receptor beta chains were all read from a single sample in a study of CD8 T cells in Susac syndrome. The RNA input was roughly 0.45 to 1 ug, and it was reverse transcribed with random hexamers. TCRdb re-derived calls from the immunoSEQ multiplex PCR reads in MiXCR, one entry per CDR3 protein. The sample consists of approximately 150,000 distinct CDR3 sequences, approximately 93% of them appearing once. The sequencing sample was made of CD4+ T cells from PBMCs. These receptors came from a human donor in good health.

This clonotype was seen once. The chain carries TRBV2 and TRBJ1-1; possible D gene TRBD1, 6 bases. The germline gives CDR1 SNHLY, CDR2 FYNNEI. The V gene lost 6 bases and the J gene lost 5 bases, with 16 bases spanning the gap. CDR3 length: 14 residues. CDR3 in DNA: TGTGCCAGCAGGAGGGGGGGTAAAGTAACTGAAGCTTTCTTT. Encoded protein: CASRRGGKVTEAFF.

The chain couples TRBV12-3 or TRBV12-4 to TRBJ1-2; D uncertain. The CDR3 is 12 amino acids. Trimming cost V 2 bases and J 2 bases, with 3 bases left between them. The CDR3 loop is CASSLQNYGYTF. The CDR3 DNA reads as TGTGCCAGCAGTTTACAGAACTATGGCTACACCTTC.

This clonotype was detected once. This chain links TRBV11-2 with TRBJ2-1; D possibly corresponds to TRBD2 (5 bases). CDR1 is SGHAT, CDR2 FQNNGV, per germline. The V end was cut by 5 bases, the J end by 7 bases, with 18 bases between. CDR3 length: 15 amino acids. The CDR3 DNA reads as TGTGCCAGCAGCCGACCGGGTCTCTCGGGGAATGAGCAGTTCTTC. This encodes CASSRPGLSGNEQFF. The variable domain in full, completed from reference TRBV11-2 and TRBJ2-1, reads EAGVAQSPRYKIIEKRQSVAFWCNPISGHATLYWYQQILGQGPKLLIQFQNNGVVDDSQLPKDRFSAERLKGVDSTLKIQPAKLEDSAVYLCASSRPGLSGNEQFFGPGTRLTVL.

The chain links TRBV5-1 to TRBJ2-5; D not certain. Germline-derived CDR1 and CDR2 are SGHRS and YFSETQ. There are 14 residues in the CDR3. V was pared by 0 bases and J by 5 bases, with 11 bases between. The CDR3 sequence: CASSLESGGETQYF. The CDR3 DNA follows: TGCGCCAGCAGCTTGGAGTCGGGCGGCGAGACCCAGTACTTC.

J is TRBJ2-7 and V is TRBV12-3 or TRBV12-4; possible D gene TRBD2, 5 bases. V was cut by 6 bases and J by 5 bases, with 14 bases left in between. The length of the CDR3 is 13 residues. The CDR3 region has the DNA TGTGCCAGCAGCCCGCTGAGTAGCGACGAGCAGTACTTC. Its protein product is CASSPLSSDEQYF.

The CDR3, as DNA: TGTGCCATCAGTGTGACTAGCGGATTAAACAATGAGCAGTTCTTC. Its protein product is CAISVTSGLNNEQFF. The chain couples TRBV10-3 to TRBJ2-1, with 9 bases lining up with TRBD2. The germline CDR1 and CDR2 sequences are ENHRY and SYGVKD. CDR3 length: 15 residues. The junction had 6 bases not matched to a gene; V was cut back by 4 bases and J by 5 bases.

The V and J genes are TRBV20-1 and TRBJ1-1; D is ambiguous. The germline V gene encodes CDR1 DFQATT and CDR2 SNEGSKA (reference sequence). The CDR3 has 13 residues. The germline V and J ends were trimmed by 0 bases and 5 bases, with 10 bases remaining between them. The CDR3 nucleotides read TGCAGTGCTAGAGACCGGAGGTGGACTGAAGCTTTCTTT. This gives the protein CSARDRRWTEAFF.

The rearrangement links TRBV7-9 to TRBJ1-1; no clear D. The CDR3 runs to 12 residues. CDR1 SEHNR and CDR2 FQNEAQ come from the germline V gene (reference sequence). The V gene lost 2 bases and the J gene lost 6 bases, with 7 bases spanning the gap. As DNA, the CDR3 is TGTGCCAGCAGCTTAAAGGGTGCTGAAGCTTTCTTT. Amino acid sequence: CASSLKGAEAFF.

J is TRBJ1-1 and V is TRBV24-1, with D maybe TRBD1 (5 bases). Per the germline V gene, CDR1 is KGHDR and CDR2 is SFDVKD. Trimming removed 9 bases from V and 9 bases from J, with 13 bases in between. There are 11 residues in the CDR3. CDR3 region: CATRRGDKAFF. The CDR3 DNA reads TGTGCCACCCGTAGGGGAGACAAAGCTTTCTTT.

This chain connects TRBV19 to TRBJ2-5; the D is unclear. The CDR3 length is 16 residues. The germline CDR1 and CDR2 sequences are LNHDA and SQIVND (reference sequence). V lost 3 bases and J lost 5, with 19 bases in between. The CDR3 DNA sequence: TGTGCCAGTAGTATTTTTAGCCTGGCCCCTCGGGAGACCCAGTACTTC. Translation gives CASSIFSLAPRETQYF.

The V and J genes are TRBV12-3 or TRBV12-4 and TRBJ2-4; 10 bases match TRBD1. V shed 4 bases, J shed 7 bases, and the junction held 1 base outside the gene matches. The CDR3 sequence is 13 residues long. The CDR3 nucleotides read TGTGCCAGCAGTTGGGGACAGGGGAACATTCAGTACTTC. Amino acid sequence: CASSWGQGNIQYF.

V and J are TRBV20-1 and TRBJ2-7; TRBD1 might be the D (5 bases). Trimming pared 2 bases from V and 7 bases from J, leaving 15 bases between. Germline CDR1 reads DFQATT; CDR2 reads SNEGSKA (reference sequence). The CDR3 extends over 13 amino acids. CDR3 coding DNA: TGCAGTGCTAGACCCAGGGCCCTGGGGGAGCAGTACTTC. Its translation: CSARPRALGEQYF.

The V call is TRBV6-5, the J call TRBJ2-5; D may be TRBD1 (6 bases). This CDR3 is built from 15 residues. V was pared by 5 bases and J by 5 bases, with 18 bases between. CDR1 and CDR2 from the germline V gene are MNHEY and SVGAGI. The CDR3 here is CASSQRGTRGETQYF. The CDR3, as DNA: TGTGCCAGCAGTCAAAGAGGGACACGTGGCGAGACCCAGTACTTC.

The V call is TRBV14, the J call TRBJ2-7; no definite D call. V was pared by 4 bases and J by 6 bases, with 19 bases between. Germline lookup yields CDR1 SGHDN and CDR2 FVKESK. The CDR3 totals 15 residues. The CDR3 reads CASSPLHPRQTEQYF. Here the CDR3 DNA reads TGTGCCAGCAGCCCGCTCCACCCGAGGCAGACCGAGCAGTACTTC.

This chain uses TRBV28 with TRBJ2-1; 7 bases are shared with TRBD1. Trimming removed 7 bases from V and 12 bases from J; junction bases left unmatched: 12. This CDR3 is built from 13 residues. CDR1 and CDR2 from the germline V gene are MDHEN and SYDVKM. This chain's CDR3 is CASTHDRVTRQFF. CDR3 DNA sequence: TGTGCCAGCACTCATGACAGGGTGACACGGCAGTTCTTC.

The chain combines TRBV24-1 with TRBJ2-1; no definite D call. V was cut by 1 base and J by 5 bases, with 11 bases left in between. Germline V gene data show CDR1 as KGHDR and CDR2 as SFDVKD. The CDR3 length is 15 residues. The CDR3 sequence: CATSDFRTSDNEQFF. Written as DNA, the CDR3 is TGTGCCACCAGTGATTTTAGGACGTCAGACAATGAGCAGTTCTTC.

This clonotype was seen a single time. This rearrangement joins TRBV12-3 or TRBV12-4 to TRBJ2-7; 7 bases are shared with TRBD2. The CDR3 runs 13 residues. J lost 3 bases, V lost 3 bases, and 2 bases had no gene match. The CDR3 coding sequence is TGTGCCAGCAGTTTTACGGGGGGCTACGAGCAGTACTTC. Translation gives CASSFTGGYEQYF.

The chain uses TRBV30 and TRBJ1-4; D gene ambiguous. The CDR3 consists of 14 residues. The germline V gene encodes CDR1 GTSNPN and CDR2 SVGIG (reference sequence). Trimming left V 2 bases short and J 5 bases short, with 12 bases between. CDR3 DNA: TGTGCCTGGAGTCCGGCCCCCCGGAATGAAAAACTGTTTTTT. It specifies CAWSPAPRNEKLFF.

The sample holds one count of this clonotype. The chain uses TRBV28 and TRBJ1-5; possible D gene TRBD1, 6 bases. Looked up from germline, CDR1 is MDHEN and CDR2 is SYDVKM. The V gene lost 5 bases and the J gene lost 5 bases, with 13 bases spanning the gap. The CDR3 has 14 amino acids. CDR3 DNA sequence: TGTGCCAGCAGTCCTACAGGGCCTCATCAGCCCCAGCATTTT. Protein product: CASSPTGPHQPQHF.

This chain joins TRBV19 and TRBJ2-1; D may be TRBD1 or TRBD2 (5 bases each). CDR1 is LNHDA, CDR2 SQIVND, per germline (reference sequence). The CDR3 is 11 amino acids. Trimming took off 5 bases at V and 6 bases at J, with 5 bases between the two ends. CDR3: CASSGGNEQFF. CDR3 in DNA: TGTGCCAGTAGTGGGGGCAATGAGCAGTTCTTC.

CDR3 region: CASMRNTEAFF. As DNA, the CDR3 is TGTGCCAGCATGAGAAACACTGAAGCTTTCTTT. The V call is TRBV3-1, the J call TRBJ1-1; D gene ambiguous. Between the trimmed V and J ends, which lost 7 bases and 2 bases, there was a span of 5 bases. The CDR3 sequence is 11 residues long. Per the germline V gene, CDR1 is LGHDT and CDR2 is YNNKEL (reference sequence).

The chain links TRBV29-1 to TRBJ2-7, with 8 positions matching TRBD1. V lost 6 bases, J lost 3 bases, and 7 bases stayed unmatched. The CDR3 length is 13 residues. Looked up from germline, CDR1 is SQVTM and CDR2 is ANQGSEA. CDR3 protein: CSVGQEPFYEQYF. In DNA form, the CDR3 reads TGCAGCGTGGGACAGGAACCATTCTACGAGCAGTACTTC.

The CDR3 loop is CASSPTGQGRTGELFF. CDR3 coding DNA: TGTGCCAGCTCACCGACGGGACAGGGGCGAACCGGGGAGCTGTTTTTT. The rearrangement joins TRBV18 to TRBJ2-2, with 10 bases fitting TRBD1. CDR1 is KGHSH and CDR2 is LQKENI in the germline V gene. This CDR3 region has 16 residues. Trimming removed 3 bases from V and 5 bases from J; junction bases left unmatched: 6.

CDR3 in DNA: TGTGCCAGCGTGTTCTCTGGGGCCAACGTCCTGACTTTC. Protein sequence: CASVFSGANVLTF. The rearrangement uses TRBV6-1 and TRBJ2-6; D unclear. Germline CDR1 and CDR2: MNHNS and SASEGT. The CDR3 is made up of 13 amino acids. Trimming shortened V by 8 bases and J by 0 bases, and 5 bases separated the two germline ends.

This clonotype was counted only a few times. The chain carries TRBV6-1 and TRBJ2-7; no clear D. Trimming removed 5 bases at V and 5 bases at J, with 16 bases between. Germline V lookup: CDR1 MNHNS, CDR2 SASEGT. CDR3 length equals 14 residues. CDR3 nucleotides: TGTGCCAGCAGTAGCCGAACAGCTCGAGACGAGCAGTACTTC. Protein product: CASSSRTARDEQYF.

The CDR3 loop reads CASSPLGAETQYF. The CDR3 DNA reads TGTGCCAGCAGCCCGTTGGGGGCGGAGACCCAGTACTTC. The rearrangement uses TRBV12-3 or TRBV12-4 and TRBJ2-5; D is perhaps TRBD1 (6 bases). This CDR3 comprises 13 residues. Trimming stripped 6 bases from V and 5 bases from J, with 13 bases between.

The chain is built from TRBV19 and TRBJ1-2; no definite D call. The length of the CDR3 is 15 residues. Trimming took off 3 bases at V and 8 bases at J, with 19 bases between the two ends. The germline CDR1 and CDR2 sequences are LNHDA and SQIVND (reference sequence). The CDR3 DNA sequence: TGTGCCAGTAGTATCATATGGGAGGAGGATGAAGGCTACACCTTC. Protein: CASSIIWEEDEGYTF. The variable domain in full, with the rest retrieved from reference TRBV19 and TRBJ1-2, is DGGITQSPKYLFRKEGQNVTLSCEQNLNHDAMYWYRQDPGQGLRLIYYSQIVNDFQKGDIAEGYSVSREKKESFPLTVTSAQKNPTAFYLCASSIIWEEDEGYTFGSGTRLTVV.

The genes are TRBV29-1 and TRBJ2-5; TRBD1 matches 8 bases. The CDR3 has 12 residues. Germline-derived CDR1 and CDR2 are SQVTM and ANQGSEA. V lost 4 bases to trimming and J lost 4 bases; unmatched junction nucleotides: 2. CDR3 sequence (DNA): TGCAGCGTTGGGACAGGGATAGAGACCCAGTACTTC. Translated: CSVGTGIETQYF. Full variable domain (remainder filled in from reference TRBV29-1 and TRBJ2-5): SAVISQKPSRDICQRGTSLTIQCQVDSQVTMMFWYRQQPGQSLTLIATANQGSEATYESGFVIDKFPISRPNLTFSTLTVSNMSPEDSSIYLCSVGTGIETQYFGPGTRLLVL.

The chain combines TRBV28 with TRBJ2-7; 7 bases are shared with TRBD1. Germline CDR1 reads MDHEN; CDR2 reads SYDVKM. J lost 2 bases, V lost 3 bases, and 7 bases had no gene match. The CDR3 contains 15 residues. The CDR3 sequence is CASSLPGQKAYEQYF. As DNA, the CDR3 is TGTGCCAGCAGTTTGCCGGGACAGAAGGCCTACGAGCAGTACTTC.